A single count supports the clone carrying this T cell receptor beta chain. Its antigen remains unknown. CDR1 and CDR2 from the germline V gene are MDHEN and SYDVKM. Trimming took 5 bases from V and 3 from J; bases not matched to a gene: 13. The CDR3 is 18 residues long. Regions amplified from RNA transcripts were the TCR beta CDR3 regions. HTBI primers were used for first-round RT-PCR of the TCR CDR3. TCRdb reprocessed the multiplex PCR reads via MiXCR and lists one record per CDR3 protein. Of some 600,000 distinct CDR3 sequences listed, about 14% are singletons. These data originate in a study of T cells in Graves' hyperthyroidism and ophthalmopathy. Overall study: It was at initial diagnosis, before any treatment, that peripheral blood was collected. The study's findings and limits: Median prediction lead before ophthalmopathy onset was about 6.3 months with the model.

Orbital computed tomography and thyroid ultrasound, together with serum TRAb and thyroxine and clinical symptoms, were used for diagnoses. The PBMCs were taken from less than 11 ml of fresh peripheral blood. The specimen was blood. This clonotype originated in a woman in her thirties with Graves' hyperthyroidism that later progressed to Graves' ophthalmopathy. The gene calls are TRBV28 and TRBJ2-2; 9 bases align to TRBD2. The CDR3 DNA reads as TGTGCCAGCAGTCCCGCCGAGGCTAGCGGGAAGGACACCGGGGAGCTGTTTTTT. Residues: CASSPAEASGKDTGELFF.